A single sample gave rise to the 21 T cell receptor beta chains below, sequenced in a study of CD8 T cells in ankylosing spondylitis. TCRdb recomputed calls from the 5' RACE reads with MiXCR, one row per CDR3 protein. This table has tens of thousands of distinct CDR3 sequences, just over 2.5% appearing once. Sequenced material: blood, either unsorted or a sorted T cell fraction (not recorded which). These receptors all stem from a female donor with ankylosing spondylitis or in good health (not recorded which).

This clonotype was recorded many times. V and J are TRBV9 and TRBJ2-5; D not resolved. The CDR3 is 13 residues long. From germline, CDR1 is SGDLS and CDR2 YYNGEE. V dropped 4 bases and J dropped 5 bases, with 12 bases sitting between them. CDR3 sequence reads: CASSSTWWETQYF. CDR3 coding DNA: TGTGCCAGCAGCTCCACTTGGTGGGAGACCCAGTACTTC.

In its sample, this clonotype was seen many times. The CDR3 sequence is CASSVDPGQGINEQFF. The CDR3 nucleotides are TGTGCCAGCAGCGTAGATCCCGGACAGGGGATCAATGAGCAGTTCTTC. The J gene is TRBJ2-1, the V gene TRBV9; 9 bases are a match to TRBD1. The germline gives CDR1 SGDLS, CDR2 YYNGEE. This CDR3 has 16 amino acids. V dropped 0 bases and J dropped 6; count of bases not matched to a gene: 7. The full variable domain, in which reference TRBV9 and TRBJ2-1 provide the parts outside the CDR3, is DSGVTQTPKHLITATGQRVTLRCSPRSGDLSVYWYQQSLDQGLQFLIQYYNGEERAKGNILERFSAQQFPDLHSELNLSSLELGDSALYFCASSVDPGQGINEQFFGPGTRLTVL.

At least ten counts were recorded for this clonotype. The chain uses TRBV9 and TRBJ1-1; D unclear. From germline, CDR1 is SGDLS and CDR2 YYNGEE. Trimming removed 0 bases from V and 8 bases from J, with 11 bases in between. This CDR3 is 13 amino acids long. The CDR3 region is CASSVVTGREAFF. The CDR3, as DNA: TGTGCCAGCAGCGTAGTGACCGGCCGCGAAGCTTTCTTT. Looking up the rest from reference TRBV9 and TRBJ1-1 gives the full variable domain: DSGVTQTPKHLITATGQRVTLRCSPRSGDLSVYWYQQSLDQGLQFLIQYYNGEERAKGNILERFSAQQFPDLHSELNLSSLELGDSALYFCASSVVTGREAFFGQGTRLTVV.

This clonotype was counted ten times or more. J is TRBJ2-1 and V is TRBV19, with TRBD1 identical over 7 bases. CDR1 is LNHDA, CDR2 SQIVND, per germline (reference sequence). The ends lost 11 bases at V and 2 bases at J; junction bases unmatched: 6. The length of the CDR3 is 13 residues. Here the CDR3 DNA reads TGTGCCCAGCAGGGACAGACCTACAATGAGCAGTTCTTC. It translates to CAQQGQTYNEQFF.

In this sample, this clonotype turned up many times. J is TRBJ1-2 and V is TRBV9, with D possibly being TRBD1 (5 bases). With 5 bases removed from V and 6 bases from J, the gap between germline ends came to 14 bases. Germline V gives CDR1 SGDLS, CDR2 YYNGEE. The CDR3 length is 13 residues. The CDR3 region is CASSPLGVHGYTF. The CDR3, as DNA: TGTGCCAGCAGTCCTCTGGGGGTACATGGCTACACCTTC.

This clonotype was picked up many times. This chain connects TRBV9 to TRBJ2-1, with D unclear. Trimming removed 6 bases at V and 0 bases at J, with 10 bases between. In germline, CDR1 is SGDLS, CDR2 YYNGEE. The CDR3 is 14 amino acids. CDR3 residues: CASTRISSYNEQFF. In nucleotides, the CDR3 is TGTGCCAGCACTAGGATTAGCTCCTACAATGAGCAGTTCTTC.

There are many counts of this clonotype. The V and J genes are TRBV9 and TRBJ2-7; tentative D call: TRBD2 (6 bases). Germline V gene lookup returns CDR1 SGDLS and CDR2 YYNGEE. The CDR3 has 14 amino acids. Deletions cut 3 bases from V and 0 bases from J, with 10 bases between. The CDR3 sequence: CASSGAGSSYEQYF. CDR3 in DNA: TGTGCCAGCAGCGGGGCGGGGTCCTCCTACGAGCAGTACTTC.

This clonotype came up many times. J is TRBJ1-4 and V is TRBV9; D unresolved. The CDR3 runs 14 residues. The V gene's germline CDR1 is SGDLS and CDR2 YYNGEE. Deletions cut 0 bases from V and 4 bases from J, with 7 bases between. In nucleotides, the CDR3 is TGTGCCAGCAGCGTAGCTTGGGGTAATGAAAAACTGTTTTTT. Residues: CASSVAWGNEKLFF.

In its sample, this clonotype was seen many times. The chain uses TRBV9 and TRBJ1-3; D perhaps matches TRBD1 (6 bases). This CDR3 is built from 17 residues. Per the germline V gene, CDR1 is SGDLS and CDR2 is YYNGEE. V was pared by 6 bases and J by 0 bases, with 19 bases between. In DNA form, the CDR3 reads TGTGCCAGCACCCCGGAGGTACAGGGTACCTCTGGAAACACCATATATTTT. This translates into CASTPEVQGTSGNTIYF.

This clonotype was detected ten times or more. The chain joins TRBV9 to TRBJ2-1, with D unclear. Trimming pared 1 base from V and 6 bases from J, leaving 11 bases between. Germline loops: CDR1 SGDLS, CDR2 YYNGEE. The CDR3 loop spans 14 amino acids. The CDR3 spells CASSVWSQSNEQFF. CDR3 in DNA: TGTGCCAGCAGCGTATGGAGCCAGTCCAATGAGCAGTTCTTC.

This clonotype has a count of ten or more. The rearrangement uses TRBV6-9 and TRBJ2-1; possibly TRBD2 for D (6 bases). CDR3 size: 13 residues. V shed 6 bases and J shed 6 bases, with 12 bases lying between them. Germline V gene data show CDR1 as MNHGY and CDR2 as SVAAGI. The DNA of the CDR3 is TGTGCCAGCAGATCCCCTAGCGTCAATGAGCAGTTCTTC. Translation gives CASRSPSVNEQFF.

In this sample, this clonotype turned up many times. The chain couples TRBV9 to TRBJ1-4; the D is unclear. The CDR3 loop spans 14 amino acids. Germline assignment: CDR1 SGDLS and CDR2 YYNGEE. V lost 4 bases to trimming and J lost 0 bases, with 7 bases between them. This CDR3 is CASSHTATNEKLFF. Here the CDR3 DNA reads TGTGCCAGCAGCCACACTGCAACTAATGAAAAACTGTTTTTT.

This clonotype has at least ten counts. The chain has TRBV9 and TRBJ2-1, with TRBD1 as a possible D gene (6 bases). The germline V gene has CDR1 SGDLS and CDR2 YYNGEE. V was cut by 0 bases and J by 8 bases, with 21 bases left in between. The CDR3 is made up of 17 amino acids. CDR3 in DNA: TGTGCCAGCAGCGTAGGAGAGAGGGGCAGGGGTGGAGATGAGCAGTTCTTC. Amino acids: CASSVGERGRGGDEQFF.

This clonotype was found many times. The V and J genes are TRBV9 and TRBJ2-3, with 8 positions matching TRBD2. Unmatched junction bases numbered 6, after V lost 3 bases and J lost 3 bases. Germline V gene lookup returns CDR1 SGDLS and CDR2 YYNGEE. This CDR3 has 15 amino acids. CDR3 region: CASSAPAGGTDTQYF. Written as DNA, the CDR3 is TGTGCCAGCAGCGCCCCGGCGGGGGGAACAGATACGCAGTATTTT.

In this sample, this clonotype turned up many times. This chain connects TRBV9 to TRBJ1-6; D might be TRBD1 (5 bases). CDR1 and CDR2 (germline): SGDLS, YYNGEE. The CDR3 loop spans 15 amino acids. V lost 1 base and J 7 bases, leaving 12 bases between the germline ends. CDR3 DNA: TGTGCCAGCAGCGTACAGGGCGCGGGAAATTCACCCCTCCACTTT. Translated: CASSVQGAGNSPLHF.

This clonotype has ten or more counts. V gene TRBV9 combines with J gene TRBJ2-1; TRBD2 matches 13 bases. Germline assignment: CDR1 SGDLS and CDR2 YYNGEE. The CDR3 runs 21 residues. J was trimmed by 6 bases and V by 0 bases; bases with no gene match: 18. The CDR3 DNA is TGTGCCAGCAGCGTAGACCGACTAGCGGGAGGACTCGCCTGGGGACCCAATGAGCAGTTCTTC. This encodes CASSVDRLAGGLAWGPNEQFF.

This clonotype was counted at least ten times. The chain joins TRBV9 to TRBJ1-2; TRBD1 is a possible D gene (5 bases). This CDR3 is 16 amino acids long. V lost 0 bases and J 2 bases, leaving 14 bases between the germline ends. Germline V gene data show CDR1 as SGDLS and CDR2 as YYNGEE. CDR3 sequence: CASSVAGTSPNYGYTF. The CDR3, as DNA: TGTGCCAGCAGCGTAGCGGGGACTTCTCCCAACTATGGCTACACCTTC.

This clonotype was detected many times. The genes are TRBV9 and TRBJ2-1; 11 bases line up with TRBD2. Germline values: CDR1 SGDLS, CDR2 YYNGEE. The CDR3 sequence is 16 residues long. J gave up 4 bases and V 0 bases, and 3 bases lay outside the gene matches. CDR3 DNA: TGTGCCAGCAGCGTAGTGGGACTAGCGGTTTACAATGAGCAGTTCTTC. This codes for CASSVVGLAVYNEQFF. Combining the CDR3 with reference TRBV9 and TRBJ2-1 gives the whole variable domain DSGVTQTPKHLITATGQRVTLRCSPRSGDLSVYWYQQSLDQGLQFLIQYYNGEERAKGNILERFSAQQFPDLHSELNLSSLELGDSALYFCASSVVGLAVYNEQFFGPGTRLTVL.

Ten or more counts support this clonotype. This chain joins TRBV9 and TRBJ2-3; 8 nucleotides agree with TRBD2. Germline V lookup: CDR1 SGDLS, CDR2 YYNGEE. Trimming cost V 0 bases and J 12 bases; bases outside gene matches: 9. The CDR3 totals 14 residues. CDR3 DNA sequence: TGTGCCAGCAGCGTAGAGGAGCGGGAGCGAAACCAGTATTTT. The encoded protein is CASSVEERERNQYF.

This clonotype was detected many times. This chain links TRBV9 with TRBJ2-5, with D tentatively TRBD2 (7 bases). In germline, CDR1 is SGDLS, CDR2 YYNGEE. V lost 0 bases to trimming and J lost 5 bases, with 14 bases between them. The CDR3 is 15 residues long. The CDR3 DNA sequence: TGTGCCAGCAGCGTAGGTGGGGGGGCCGGTGAGACCCAGTACTTC. It codes for CASSVGGGAGETQYF.

This clonotype occurred many times. The chain couples TRBV9 to TRBJ2-5; D possibly matches TRBD1 or TRBD2 (6 bases each). The CDR3 has 15 residues. Between the trimmed V and J ends, which lost 0 bases and 4 bases, there was a span of 13 bases. Germline V lookup: CDR1 SGDLS, CDR2 YYNGEE. In DNA form, the CDR3 reads TGTGCCAGCAGCGTAGAGGGGGGAAGGGGAGAGACCCAGTACTTC. Its protein is CASSVEGGRGETQYF. Full variable domain (missing parts from reference TRBV9 and TRBJ2-5): DSGVTQTPKHLITATGQRVTLRCSPRSGDLSVYWYQQSLDQGLQFLIQYYNGEERAKGNILERFSAQQFPDLHSELNLSSLELGDSALYFCASSVEGGRGETQYFGPGTRLLVL.